This T cell receptor beta chain derives from a study of response to subunit inactivated influenza vaccine. This clonotype was seen a handful of times. Germline lookup yields CDR1 MNHEY and CDR2 SVGEGT. This CDR3 spans 17 amino acids. V lost 4 bases and J lost 9, with 24 bases in between. Each CDR3 protein is one row after TCRdb ran MiXCR on the RT-PCR reads. The table shows under 200,000 distinct CDR3 sequences, with approximately 12% occurring only once. This sample also appeared in a second study, on T cells expressing NK-cell markers. That study adds: The cDNA for TCR beta came from 5'RACE template switching with UMIs. Beta-chain profiling covered CD3+CD56+NKG2C+, CD3+CD56+NKG2C- and CD3+CD56-NKG2C+ sorted subsets. An anti-gamma-delta TCR antibody was added in several experiments. It restricted sorting to alpha-beta TCR-expressing T cells. Similarly, these clonotypes led the CD3+CD56-NKG2C+ fraction as well in several donors.

This receptor was obtained from a man aged 45 to 65 who received an inactivated influenza vaccine. The rearrangement uses TRBV6-2 or TRBV6-3 and TRBJ2-2; tentatively, D is TRBD2 (6 bases). Material: CD8+ T cells sorted from PBMCs, obtained about 12 days after vaccination. Here the CDR3 reads CASSWERAGTSIRELFF. CDR3 nucleotide sequence: TGTGCCAGCAGTTGGGAACGGGCGGGAACATCAATCCGGGAGCTGTTTTTT.